This T cell receptor beta chain is drawn from a study of molecular identifiers for immune sequencing clone quantification. The wider study: Replicate RNA came from about 19,000 or 110,000 naive CD8 cells and was split five ways, and four parts were sequenced. General observations from the study: Clones carrying above 20 RNA copies accounted for over 98% of effector molecules, under 1% in naive cells.

For bulk TCR libraries, previously described methods and listed TCR primers were used. In TCRdb, the PCR reads were re-called with MiXCR into one record per CDR3 protein. Here the sample spans a few hundred thousand distinct CDR3 sequences, over 20% being singletons. This CDR3 has 15 residues. The germline V gene encodes CDR1 SGDLS and CDR2 YYNGEE. J gave up 15 bases and V 3 bases, and 18 bases lay outside the gene matches. The count of this clonotype is one. Its cognate antigen is unknown. The chain couples TRBV9 to TRBJ1-3; 7 bases align to TRBD1. Sequencing was carried out using naive CD8+ T cells from blood, with Jurkat cell RNA spiked in. Subset of the sample: FACS-sorted CD8+CD4-CCR7+CD45RA+ naive T cells. The sequence was obtained from a human donor in good health. Some libraries in this study had Jurkat cell RNA spiked in. The CDR3 DNA is TGTGCCAGCAGCGGGAACCGGGACAGTTACGACGCCACATATTTT. Encoded protein: CASSGNRDSYDATYF.